One and the same sample provided the 11 T cell receptor beta chains below, sequenced in a study of blood T cells in healthy people across ages. Through a sample-barcoded 5' primer and a J-beta primer mix, a second PCR was run for about 6 to 11 cycles. TCRdb reprocessed the 5' RACE reads via MiXCR and lists one record per CDR3 protein. Of around 780,000 distinct CDR3 sequences listed, more than 50% are singletons. Sequencing was carried out using blood. The source is a man aged 35-49 years in good health.

The chain employs TRBV28 and TRBJ2-7; D is ambiguous. This CDR3 is 14 amino acids long. Trimming left V 7 bases short and J 0 bases short, with 13 bases between. The germline V gene encodes CDR1 MDHEN and CDR2 SYDVKM. The DNA for the CDR3 is TGTGCCAGCACCTCCGACGGGCTCTCCTACGAGCAGTACTTC. Its translation: CASTSDGLSYEQYF.

The chain employs TRBV4-2 and TRBJ1-2, with D unclear. From germline, CDR1 is LGHNA and CDR2 YNFKEQ. V lost 5 bases and J lost 6, with 7 bases in between. The CDR3 covers 11 residues. The CDR3 nucleotides read TGTGCCAGCAGCACTATGGATGGCTACACCTTC. Translation gives CASSTMDGYTF.

V gene TRBV10-3 combines with J gene TRBJ2-7; TRBD2 is a possible D gene (5 bases). Deletions cut 6 bases from V and 0 bases from J, with 15 bases between. The germline gives CDR1 ENHRY, CDR2 SYGVKD. The CDR3 runs to 15 residues. In DNA form, the CDR3 reads TGTGCCATCAGATCCGGGTCGGGGAACTCCTACGAGCAGTACTTC. Protein sequence: CAIRSGSGNSYEQYF.

This clonotype has a single count. V gene TRBV20-1 combines with J gene TRBJ1-1; D is unresolved. V lost 4 bases and J 4 bases, leaving 7 bases between the germline ends. Germline V gene data show CDR1 as DFQATT and CDR2 as SNEGSKA (reference sequence). The CDR3 has 11 amino acids. The DNA of the CDR3 is TGCAGTGCTAAGGGAGGCACTGAAGCTTTCTTT. Residues: CSAKGGTEAFF.

The rearrangement uses TRBV28 and TRBJ2-5; 13 nucleotides agree with TRBD2. The CDR3 covers 16 residues. The germline V gene encodes CDR1 MDHEN and CDR2 SYDVKM. V dropped 6 bases and J dropped 4; count of bases not matched to a gene: 8. This chain's CDR3 is CASRTETSGGRETQYF. Written as DNA, the CDR3 is TGTGCCAGCAGAACTGAGACTAGCGGGGGGCGAGAGACCCAGTACTTC.

This clonotype has only a few counts. This CDR3 is CASSERVKSSYNEQFF. CDR3 in DNA: TGTGCCAGCAGCGAGAGGGTCAAGAGCTCCTACAATGAGCAGTTCTTC. The rearrangement links TRBV6-2 or TRBV6-3 to TRBJ2-1, with D perhaps matching TRBD2 (5 bases). The V gene lost 6 bases and the J gene lost 0 bases, with 15 bases spanning the gap. There are 16 residues in the CDR3. Per germline, CDR1 MNHEY and CDR2 SVGEGT.

The gene calls are TRBV7-2 and TRBJ1-4; 8 bases line up with TRBD1. Trimming removed 1 base from V and 8 bases from J; junction bases left unmatched: 3. Germline values: CDR1 SGHTA, CDR2 FQGNSA. CDR3 size: 14 residues. CDR3: CASSLGRGREKLFF. DNA of the CDR3: TGTGCCAGCAGCTTAGGCAGGGGGCGGGAAAAACTGTTTTTT. The variable domain in full, completed from reference TRBV7-2 and TRBJ1-4, reads GAGVSQSPSNKVTEKGKDVELRCDPISGHTALYWYRQSLGQGLEFLIYFQGNSAPDKSGLPSDRFSAERTGGSVSTLTIQRTQQEDSAVYLCASSLGRGREKLFFGSGTQLSVL.

V usage is TRBV24-1 and J usage is TRBJ2-3, with 7 bases aligning to TRBD2. Germline CDR1 and CDR2: KGHDR and SFDVKD. There are 13 residues in the CDR3. V was pared by 5 bases and J by 6 bases, with 4 bases of the junction left unmatched. CDR3 in amino acids: CATSAGGVDTQYF. CDR3 nucleotides: TGTGCCACCAGTGCTGGGGGGGTGGATACGCAGTATTTT.

In its sample, this clonotype was seen a few times. V and J are TRBV7-2 and TRBJ2-7; no firm D call. CDR1 and CDR2 (germline): SGHTA, FQGNSA. The CDR3 is 13 residues long. V was cut by 5 bases and J by 3 bases, with 11 bases left in between. The DNA of the CDR3 is TGTGCCAGCAGCCCAAACCGCGGCTACGAGCAGTACTTC. This encodes CASSPNRGYEQYF. Using reference TRBV7-2 and TRBJ2-7 for the parts outside the CDR3, the full variable domain is GAGVSQSPSNKVTEKGKDVELRCDPISGHTALYWYRQSLGQGLEFLIYFQGNSAPDKSGLPSDRFSAERTGGSVSTLTIQRTQQEDSAVYLCASSPNRGYEQYFGPGTRLTVT.

The rearrangement links TRBV7-2 to TRBJ1-5; perhaps TRBD1 as D (6 bases). The CDR3 is 18 amino acids. V lost 3 bases and J lost 5, with 23 bases in between. Germline V gene lookup returns CDR1 SGHTA and CDR2 FQGNSA. In nucleotides, the CDR3 is TGTGCCAGCAGCTTTTCCCCCTTCAGGGGACGAGGGGATCAGCCCCAGCATTTT. Translated: CASSFSPFRGRGDQPQHF.

The rearrangement uses TRBV9 and TRBJ1-2, with a weak D call TRBD1 (5 bases). The V gene's germline CDR1 is SGDLS and CDR2 YYNGEE. This CDR3 spans 14 amino acids. The germline V and J ends were trimmed by 0 bases and 6 bases, with 12 bases remaining between them. CDR3 in DNA: TGTGCCAGCAGCGTAGGGGGCCTCCTGGATGGCTACACCTTC. Translating gives CASSVGGLLDGYTF.